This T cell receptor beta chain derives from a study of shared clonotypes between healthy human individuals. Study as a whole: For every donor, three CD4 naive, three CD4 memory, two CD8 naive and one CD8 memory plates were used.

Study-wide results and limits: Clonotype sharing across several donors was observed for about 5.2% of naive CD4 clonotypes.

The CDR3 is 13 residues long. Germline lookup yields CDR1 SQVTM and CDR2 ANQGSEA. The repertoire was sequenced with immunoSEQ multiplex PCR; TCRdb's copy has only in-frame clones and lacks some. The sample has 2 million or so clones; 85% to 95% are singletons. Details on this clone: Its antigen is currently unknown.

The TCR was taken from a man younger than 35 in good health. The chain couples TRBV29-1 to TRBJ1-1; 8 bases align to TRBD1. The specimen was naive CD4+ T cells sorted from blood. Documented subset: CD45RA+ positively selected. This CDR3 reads CRFGTGPNTEAFF. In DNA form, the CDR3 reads TGCAGGTTCGGGACAGGTCCGAACACTGAAGCTTTCTTT.